This T cell receptor beta chain was identified in a study of human T cells and chemical hapten exposure. Study-level points and caveats: No alteration of TCRs above 1 in 1000 frequency was seen with DPC sensitization.

This clonotype has just a few counts. Its matching antigen is unknown. In the original analysis: Sampled TCR counts reached a median of approximately 100,000 per sample, with values ranging from about 20,000 to 750,000. One entry per CDR3 protein, called by TCRdb with MiXCR from the 5' RACE reads. The V and J calls, along with clone size, are taken from TCRdb and not from the paper's own processing. Of 110,000 or so distinct CDR3 sequences in the sample, around a fifth were seen once. Researchers extracted total RNA from unfractionated whole blood. In germline, CDR1 is WNHNN, CDR2 SYGVQD (reference sequence). The CDR3 totals 14 residues. V shed 3 bases and J shed 1 base, with 9 bases lying between them.

The chain combines TRBV10-1 with TRBJ2-5, with a tentative D call TRBD2 (5 bases). This clonotype was obtained from a human donor in good health. The CDR3 coding sequence is TGCGCCAGCAGTGATACCCGGGGCCAAGAGACCCAGTACTTC. It translates to CASSDTRGQETQYF.